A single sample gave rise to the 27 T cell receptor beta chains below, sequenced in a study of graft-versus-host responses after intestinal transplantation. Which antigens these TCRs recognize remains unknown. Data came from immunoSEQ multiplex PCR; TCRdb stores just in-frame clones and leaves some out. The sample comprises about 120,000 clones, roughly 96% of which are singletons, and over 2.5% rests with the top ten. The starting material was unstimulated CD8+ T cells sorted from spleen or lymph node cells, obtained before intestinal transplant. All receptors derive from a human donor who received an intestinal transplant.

The CDR3, as DNA: TGTGCCAGCACCCCAGGTGGGGGGCCGGGTGAAGCTTTCTTT. This gives the protein CASTPGGGPGEAFF. The gene calls are TRBV9 and TRBJ1-1, with a weak D call TRBD1 (6 bases). The length of the CDR3 is 14 residues. V was cut by 6 bases and J by 7 bases, with 19 bases left in between. Germline-derived CDR1 and CDR2 are SGDLS and YYNGEE.

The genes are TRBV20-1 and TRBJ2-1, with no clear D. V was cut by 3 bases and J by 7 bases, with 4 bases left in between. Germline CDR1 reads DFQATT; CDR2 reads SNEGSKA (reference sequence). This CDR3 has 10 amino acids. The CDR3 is CSARVNEQFF. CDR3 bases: TGCAGTGCTAGGGTAAATGAGCAGTTCTTC.

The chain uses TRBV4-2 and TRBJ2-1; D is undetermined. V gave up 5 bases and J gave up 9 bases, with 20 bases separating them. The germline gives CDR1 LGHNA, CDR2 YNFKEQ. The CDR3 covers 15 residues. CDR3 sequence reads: CASSGEFGLGTEQFF. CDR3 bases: TGTGCCAGCAGCGGAGAATTCGGGCTAGGAACTGAGCAGTTCTTC.

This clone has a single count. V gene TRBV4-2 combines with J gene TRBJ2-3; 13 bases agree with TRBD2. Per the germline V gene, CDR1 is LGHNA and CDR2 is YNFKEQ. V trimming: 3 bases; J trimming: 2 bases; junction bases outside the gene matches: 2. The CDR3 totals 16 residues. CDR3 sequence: CASSQGTSGNTDTQYF. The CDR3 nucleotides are TGTGCCAGCAGCCAGGGGACTAGCGGGAACACAGATACGCAGTATTTT.

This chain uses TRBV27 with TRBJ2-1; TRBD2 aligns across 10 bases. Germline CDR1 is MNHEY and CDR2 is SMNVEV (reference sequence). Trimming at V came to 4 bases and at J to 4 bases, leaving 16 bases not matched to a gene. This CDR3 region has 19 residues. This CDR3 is CASSSTRWSSGRRYNEQFF. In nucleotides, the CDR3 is TGTGCCAGCAGTTCAACAAGGTGGTCTAGCGGGAGAAGATACAATGAGCAGTTCTTC.

The CDR3 loop reads CASSPRTSVYNEQFF. The CDR3 DNA reads as TGTGCCAGCAGCCCTCGGACTAGCGTCTACAATGAGCAGTTCTTC. The chain has TRBV9 and TRBJ2-1; 9 bases agree with TRBD2. The junction had 5 bases not matched to a gene; V was cut back by 4 bases and J by 3 bases. This CDR3 spans 15 amino acids. Germline values: CDR1 SGDLS, CDR2 YYNGEE.

Here the CDR3 reads CASSPLAGPKTGELFF. The CDR3 DNA reads as TGCGCCAGCAGCCCCTTAGCGGGTCCAAAAACCGGGGAGCTGTTTTTT. The chain recombines TRBV4-1 with TRBJ2-2; 7 nucleotides align to TRBD2. The CDR3 runs 16 residues. Unmatched junction bases numbered 10, after V lost 4 bases and J lost 5 bases. CDR1 and CDR2 from the germline V gene are MGHRA and YSYEKL.

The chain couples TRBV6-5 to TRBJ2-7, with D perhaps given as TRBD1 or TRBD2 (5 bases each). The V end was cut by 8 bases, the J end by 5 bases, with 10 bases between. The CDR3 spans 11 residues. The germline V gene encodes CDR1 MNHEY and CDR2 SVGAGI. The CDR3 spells CASGGPNEQYF. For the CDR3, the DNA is TGTGCCAGCGGGGGACCCAACGAGCAGTACTTC.

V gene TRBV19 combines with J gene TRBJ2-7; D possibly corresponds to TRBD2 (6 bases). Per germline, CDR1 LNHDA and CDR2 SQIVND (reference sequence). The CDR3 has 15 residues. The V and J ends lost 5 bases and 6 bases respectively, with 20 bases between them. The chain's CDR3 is CASSWAAGRVGEQYF. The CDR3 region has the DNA TGTGCCAGTAGTTGGGCGGCGGGAAGGGTGGGCGAGCAGTACTTC.

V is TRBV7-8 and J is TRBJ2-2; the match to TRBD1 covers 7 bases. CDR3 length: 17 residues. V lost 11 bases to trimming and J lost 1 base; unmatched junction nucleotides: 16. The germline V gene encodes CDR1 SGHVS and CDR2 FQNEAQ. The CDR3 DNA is TGTGCCGGATCGACAGGGACCCAGGGGGAGAACACCGGGGAGCTGTTTTTT. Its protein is CAGSTGTQGENTGELFF. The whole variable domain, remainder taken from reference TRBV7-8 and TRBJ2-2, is GAGVSQSPRYKVAKRGQDVALRCDPISGHVSLFWYQQALGQGPEFLTYFQNEAQLDKSGLPSDRFFAERPEGSVSTLKIQRTQQEDSAVYLCAGSTGTQGENTGELFFGEGSRLTVL.

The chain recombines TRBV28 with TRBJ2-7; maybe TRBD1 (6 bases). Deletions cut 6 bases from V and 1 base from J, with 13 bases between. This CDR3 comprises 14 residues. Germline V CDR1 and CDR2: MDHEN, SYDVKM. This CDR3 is CASSPDTGSYEQYF. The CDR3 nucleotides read TGTGCCAGCAGCCCCGATACAGGGTCCTACGAGCAGTACTTC.

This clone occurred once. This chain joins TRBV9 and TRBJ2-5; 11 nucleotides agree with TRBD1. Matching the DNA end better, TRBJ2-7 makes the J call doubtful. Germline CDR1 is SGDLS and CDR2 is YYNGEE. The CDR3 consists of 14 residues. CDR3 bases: TGTGCCAGCAGCGCCGGGACAGGGGGGTACGAGCAGTACTTC. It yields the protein CASSAGTGGYEQYF.

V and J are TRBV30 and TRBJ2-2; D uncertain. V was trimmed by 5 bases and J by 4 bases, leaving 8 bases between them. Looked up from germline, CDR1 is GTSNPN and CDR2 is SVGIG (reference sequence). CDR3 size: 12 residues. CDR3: CAWVPATGELFF. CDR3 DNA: TGTGCCTGGGTACCCGCCACCGGGGAGCTGTTTTTT.

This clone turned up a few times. The DNA for the CDR3 is TGTGCCAGCAGTTATAGCGGGATGTCAACCTACGAGCAGTACTTC. It encodes CASSYSGMSTYEQYF. The chain carries TRBV28 and TRBJ2-7; 8 bases align to TRBD2. The V and J ends lost 4 bases and 2 bases, in that order; junction bases with no gene match: 7. The germline CDR1 and CDR2 sequences are MDHEN and SYDVKM. The CDR3 extends over 15 amino acids.

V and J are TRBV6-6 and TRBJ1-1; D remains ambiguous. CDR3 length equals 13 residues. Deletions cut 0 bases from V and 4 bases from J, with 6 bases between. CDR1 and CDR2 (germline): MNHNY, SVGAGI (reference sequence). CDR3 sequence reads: CASSYSSSTEAFF. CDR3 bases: TGTGCCAGCAGTTACTCGTCAAGCACTGAAGCTTTCTTT.

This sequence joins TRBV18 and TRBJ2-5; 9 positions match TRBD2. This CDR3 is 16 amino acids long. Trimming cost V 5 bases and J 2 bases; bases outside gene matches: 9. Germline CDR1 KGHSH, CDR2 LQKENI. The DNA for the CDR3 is TGTGCCAGCTCATTAAAAGGACTAGCGTTTCAAGAGACCCAGTACTTC. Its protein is CASSLKGLAFQETQYF.

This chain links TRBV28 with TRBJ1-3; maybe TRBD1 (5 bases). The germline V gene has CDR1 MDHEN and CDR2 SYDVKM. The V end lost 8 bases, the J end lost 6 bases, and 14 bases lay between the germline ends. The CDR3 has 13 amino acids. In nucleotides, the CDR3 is TGTGCCAGCGAACAGGCGGGAGCAAACACCATATATTTT. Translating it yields CASEQAGANTIYF.

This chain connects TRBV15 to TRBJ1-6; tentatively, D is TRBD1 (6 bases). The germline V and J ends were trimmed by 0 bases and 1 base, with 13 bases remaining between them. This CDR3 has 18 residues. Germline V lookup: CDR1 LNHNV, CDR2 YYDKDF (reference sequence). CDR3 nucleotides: TGTGCCACCAGCAGAGATCTCGGCAGGGGTTCCTATAATTCACCCCTCCACTTT. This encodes CATSRDLGRGSYNSPLHF.

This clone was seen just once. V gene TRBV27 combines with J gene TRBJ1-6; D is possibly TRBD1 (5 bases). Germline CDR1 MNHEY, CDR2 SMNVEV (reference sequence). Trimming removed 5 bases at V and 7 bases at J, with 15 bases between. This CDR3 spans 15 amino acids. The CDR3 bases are TGTGCCAGCAGTACCCATCGGGGCTCGAATTCACCCCTCCACTTT. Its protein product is CASSTHRGSNSPLHF.

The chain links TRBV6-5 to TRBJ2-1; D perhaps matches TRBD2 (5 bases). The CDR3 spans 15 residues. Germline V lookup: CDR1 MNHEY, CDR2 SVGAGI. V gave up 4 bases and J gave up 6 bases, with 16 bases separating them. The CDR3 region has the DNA TGTGCCAGCAGTTCTAGCTTAACGATGGCCAATGAGCAGTTCTTC. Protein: CASSSSLTMANEQFF.

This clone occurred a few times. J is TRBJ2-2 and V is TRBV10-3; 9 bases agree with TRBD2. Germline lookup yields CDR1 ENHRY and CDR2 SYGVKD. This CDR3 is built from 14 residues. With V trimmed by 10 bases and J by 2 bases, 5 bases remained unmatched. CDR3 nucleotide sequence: TGTGCCACGACTAGCGGATCCAACACCGGGGAGCTGTTTTTT. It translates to CATTSGSNTGELFF.

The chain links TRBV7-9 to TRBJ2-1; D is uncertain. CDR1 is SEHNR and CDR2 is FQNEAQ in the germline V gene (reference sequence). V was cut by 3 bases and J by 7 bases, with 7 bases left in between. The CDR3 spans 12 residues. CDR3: CASSFSGNEQFF. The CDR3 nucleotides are TGTGCCAGCAGCTTCTCGGGTAATGAGCAGTTCTTC. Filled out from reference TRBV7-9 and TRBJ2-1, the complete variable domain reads DTGVSQNPRHKITKRGQNVTFRCDPISEHNRLYWYRQTLGQGPEFLTYFQNEAQLEKSRLLSDRFSAERPKGSFSTLEIQRTEQGDSAMYLCASSFSGNEQFFGPGTRLTVL.

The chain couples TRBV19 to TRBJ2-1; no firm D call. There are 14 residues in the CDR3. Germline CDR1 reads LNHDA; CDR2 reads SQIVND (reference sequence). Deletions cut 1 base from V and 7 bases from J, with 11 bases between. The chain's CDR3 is CASSIAGTTNEQFF. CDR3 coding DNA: TGTGCCAGTAGTATAGCGGGCACCACTAATGAGCAGTTCTTC.

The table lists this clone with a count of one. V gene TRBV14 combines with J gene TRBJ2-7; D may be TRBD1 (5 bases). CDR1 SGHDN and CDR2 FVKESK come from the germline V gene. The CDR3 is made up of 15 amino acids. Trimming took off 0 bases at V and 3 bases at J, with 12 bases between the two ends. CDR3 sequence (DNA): TGTGCCAGCAGCCAAGAGAGCCAGGACATCTACGAGCAGTACTTC. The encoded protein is CASSQESQDIYEQYF.

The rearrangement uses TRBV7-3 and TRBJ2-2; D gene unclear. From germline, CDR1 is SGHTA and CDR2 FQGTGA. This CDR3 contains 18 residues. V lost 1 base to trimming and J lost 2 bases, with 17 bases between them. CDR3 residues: CASSLNPPRRGNTGELFF. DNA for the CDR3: TGTGCCAGCAGCTTAAACCCCCCGCGGAGAGGAAACACCGGGGAGCTGTTTTTT.

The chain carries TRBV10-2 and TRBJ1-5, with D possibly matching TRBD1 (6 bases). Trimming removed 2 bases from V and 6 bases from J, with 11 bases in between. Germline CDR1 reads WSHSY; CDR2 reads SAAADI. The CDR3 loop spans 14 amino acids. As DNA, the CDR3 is TGCGCCAGCAGTGAGGGACAGCCCCCTCAGCCCCAGCATTTT. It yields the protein CASSEGQPPQPQHF.

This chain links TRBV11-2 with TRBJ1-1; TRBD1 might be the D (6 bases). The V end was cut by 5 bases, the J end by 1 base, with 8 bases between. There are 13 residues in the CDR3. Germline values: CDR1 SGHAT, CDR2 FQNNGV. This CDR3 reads CASSPTGNTEAFF. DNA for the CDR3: TGTGCCAGCAGCCCGACAGGGAACACTGAAGCTTTCTTT.